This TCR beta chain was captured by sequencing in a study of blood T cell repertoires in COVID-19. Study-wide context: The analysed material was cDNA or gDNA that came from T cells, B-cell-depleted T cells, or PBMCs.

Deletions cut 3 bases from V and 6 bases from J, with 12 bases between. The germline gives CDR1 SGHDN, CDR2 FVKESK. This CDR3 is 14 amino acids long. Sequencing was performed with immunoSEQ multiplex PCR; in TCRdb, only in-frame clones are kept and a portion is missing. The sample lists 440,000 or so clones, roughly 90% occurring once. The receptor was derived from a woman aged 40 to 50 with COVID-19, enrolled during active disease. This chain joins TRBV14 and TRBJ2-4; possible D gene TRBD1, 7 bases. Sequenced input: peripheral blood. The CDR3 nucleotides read TGTGCCAGCAGCCACACCAGGGGGGCAAACATTCAGTACTTC. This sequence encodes CASSHTRGANIQYF.